The T cell receptor beta chain under discussion was sequenced for a study of cytomegalovirus exposure and HLA in healthy donors. 60 Vbeta and 13 Jbeta primers were used in PCR. Libraries were prepared by immunoSEQ multiplex PCR; TCRdb keeps only in-frame clonotypes and omits some of them. The sample contains fewer than 350,000 clones, about 87% of which appear only once. V was trimmed by 2 bases and J by 3 bases, leaving 17 bases between them. This CDR3 is built from 16 residues. The germline gives CDR1 SGHDN, CDR2 FVKESK. This clonotype was sampled from a woman between 18 and 29 years old in good health and CMV-seronegative. Input material: PBMCs. The chain uses TRBV14 and TRBJ2-7, with D tentatively TRBD1 (6 bases). CDR3: CASSQIRAGDVYEQYF. CDR3 nucleotides: TGTGCCAGCAGCCAAATCCGGGCAGGGGACGTCTACGAGCAGTACTTC.